Listed below are T cell receptor beta chains from one sample, sequenced in a study of blood T cell repertoires in COVID-19. Assay used: immunoSEQ multiplex PCR; TCRdb lists only in-frame clones, some missing. The sample includes 180,000 or so clones, less than 90% of them seen just once. Sequenced: peripheral blood. The receptors come from a woman in her sixties with COVID-19, enrolled during active disease. CDR3s include the opening cysteine and the closing phenylalanine or tryptophan. Fields, in order: clone size, V gene, J gene, D gene, CDR3 protein, CDR3 DNA. The D gene is left open where the match is weak. A clone size is listed for some rows: how often the clone was seen (once, few, many), or a class if it is expanded.

.	TRBV19	TRBJ2-1	.	CASSPRGVSYNEQFF	TGTGCCAGTAGTCCCAGGGGGGTAAGCTACAATGAGCAGTTCTTC
few	TRBV6-5	TRBJ1-4	TRBD1	CASSRTGYNEKLFF	TGTGCCAGCAGTCGGACAGGTTATAATGAAAAACTGTTTTTT
once	TRBV15	TRBJ1-6	.	CATSRDRVSSPLHF	TGTGCCACCAGCAGAGACAGGGTTTCTTCACCCCTCCACTTT
.	TRBV5-4	TRBJ2-3	TRBD2	CASSFPAGGADTQYF	TGTGCCAGCAGCTTTCCCGCGGGAGGGGCAGATACGCAGTATTTT
.	TRBV4-1	TRBJ2-7	.	CASSQARVFKMYEQYF	TGCGCCAGCAGCCAAGCCCGGGTCTTCAAAATGTACGAGCAGTACTTC
.	TRBV11-3	TRBJ1-3	TRBD1	CASSRPTGAGNTIYF	TGTGCCAGCAGTCGGCCTACAGGGGCTGGAAACACCATATATTTT
.	TRBV4-3	TRBJ2-1	.	CASSQDAPGYNEQFF	TGCGCCAGCAGCCAAGATGCTCCCGGTTACAATGAGCAGTTCTTC
.	TRBV7-9	TRBJ2-7	TRBD2	CASSLAGLAPNSYEQYF	TGTGCCAGCAGCTTAGCGGGACTAGCCCCCAACTCCTACGAGCAGTACTTC
.	TRBV6-5	TRBJ2-1	.	CASSNLVTGLNEQFF	TGTGCCAGCAGCAACTTGGTTACAGGGCTGAATGAGCAGTTCTTC
.	TRBV27	TRBJ2-7	.	CASSPSGVYEQYF	TGTGCCAGCAGTCCATCGGGAGTATACGAGCAGTACTTC
.	TRBV28	TRBJ2-7	TRBD2	CASSFSAGGNEQYF	TGTGCCAGCAGTTTCTCTGCGGGAGGGAACGAGCAGTACTTC
.	TRBV24-1	TRBJ1-1	TRBD1	CATSGGRGPVTEAFF	TGTGCCACCAGTGGGGGCAGGGGGCCGGTGACTGAAGCTTTCTTT
.	TRBV7-9	TRBJ1-4	.	CASSYFQGYEKLFF	TGTGCCAGCAGCTACTTTCAGGGCTATGAAAAACTGTTTTTT
.	TRBV2	TRBJ2-7	.	CASSTGSGEQYF	TGTGCCAGCAGCACAGGCTCGGGCGAGCAGTACTTC
.	TRBV6-1	TRBJ2-1	TRBD2	CASSETWGLAFNEQFF	TGTGCCAGCAGTGAAACATGGGGACTAGCTTTTAATGAGCAGTTCTTC
.	TRBV6-5	TRBJ1-5	TRBD1	CASSSTGGAGQPQHF	TGTGCCAGCAGTTCAACAGGGGGCGCAGGTCAGCCCCAGCATTTT
.	TRBV7-2	TRBJ2-3	TRBD1	CASRRWDSQNTQYF	TGTGCCAGCAGACGCTGGGACAGCCAGAATACGCAGTATTTT
.	TRBV5-4	TRBJ2-3	TRBD2	CASSFGGRATDTQYF	TGTGCCAGCAGCTTTGGCGGGAGGGCCACAGATACGCAGTATTTT
.	TRBV5-4	TRBJ2-1	TRBD1	CASTPGTGVAHNEQFF	TGTGCCAGCACCCCAGGGACAGGGGTCGCCCACAATGAGCAGTTCTTC
.	TRBV7-2	TRBJ2-1	TRBD2	CASSIHLAGKGEQFF	TGTGCCAGCAGCATACACCTAGCGGGGAAAGGCGAGCAGTTCTTC
once	TRBV29-1	TRBJ1-2	.	CSVDTDITSYGYTF	TGCAGCGTTGACACGGACATCACCTCCTATGGCTACACCTTC
.	TRBV6-5	TRBJ1-6	.	CASSYSQDRNSPLHF	TGTGCCAGCAGTTACAGTCAGGATAGGAATTCACCCCTCCACTTT
.	TRBV11-2	TRBJ1-1	.	CASSLGGYEFNTEAFF	TGTGCCAGCAGCTTAGGCGGCTACGAGTTCAACACTGAAGCTTTCTTT
.	TRBV4-3	TRBJ1-1	.	CASSQGHRSNTEAFF	TGCGCCAGCAGCCAGGGACACCGGTCGAACACTGAAGCTTTCTTT
.	TRBV6-5	TRBJ2-2	.	CASSYSSGRDTGELFF	TGTGCCAGCAGTTACAGCAGCGGGCGGGACACCGGGGAGCTGTTTTTT
.	TRBV5-1	TRBJ2-7	TRBD2	CASSLGLRTGTSGRWSSYEQYF	TGCGCCAGCAGCTTGGGACTGCGAACCGGGACTAGCGGGAGGTGGAGCTCCTACGAGCAGTACTTC
.	TRBV24-1	TRBJ2-3	.	CATSDSGGYKRDTQYF	TGTGCCACCAGTGATTCAGGAGGGTATAAACGAGATACGCAGTATTTT
few	TRBV2	TRBJ1-1	.	CASSDGGFVRSAFF	TGTGCCAGCAGTGATGGGGGGTTCGTTAGGTCGGCTTTCTTT
.	TRBV19	TRBJ2-1	.	CASRTPWGQGTYNEQFF	TGTGCCAGTCGTACTCCTTGGGGGCAGGGAACCTACAATGAGCAGTTCTTC
few	TRBV3-1/TRBV3-2	TRBJ1-3	.	CASSQNRVAGNTIYF	TGTGCCAGCAGCCAGAACAGGGTAGCTGGAAACACCATATATTTT
.	TRBV4-1	TRBJ1-2	.	CASSQNGVTYYGYTF	TGCGCCAGCAGCCAAAACGGGGTAACTTACTATGGCTACACCTTC
few	TRBV30	TRBJ2-7	TRBD2	CAWSVLAPGEQYF	TGTGCCTGGAGTGTACTAGCGCCGGGCGAGCAGTACTTC
.	TRBV7-3	TRBJ1-5	.	CASSLGPRAYQPQHF	TGTGCCAGCAGCTTAGGGCCCCGCGCTTATCAGCCCCAGCATTTT
.	TRBV7-2	TRBJ1-4	.	CASSVHQGILDEKLFF	TGTGCCAGCAGCGTACACCAGGGTATCCTTGATGAAAAACTGTTTTTT
.	TRBV9	TRBJ1-2	.	CASSVETGGGGYTF	TGTGCCAGCAGCGTGGAGACAGGCGGCGGTGGCTACACCTTC
.	TRBV7-9	TRBJ2-7	TRBD1	CATHSGTGGDEQYF	TGTGCCACCCACTCGGGGACAGGGGGCGACGAGCAGTACTTC
.	TRBV5-1	TRBJ2-3	TRBD2	CASSLEAGGGTDTQYF	TGCGCCAGCAGCTTGGAAGCGGGAGGAGGCACAGATACGCAGTATTTT
once	TRBV5-1	TRBJ1-4	.	CASSTSLATNEKLFF	TGCGCCAGCAGCACTTCTCTTGCAACTAATGAAAAACTGTTTTTT
.	TRBV5-1	TRBJ2-1	TRBD2	CASSFRSGSSDNEQFF	TGCGCCAGCAGCTTCCGTAGCGGGAGCAGCGACAATGAGCAGTTCTTC
.	TRBV28	TRBJ1-2	TRBD1	CASRGQGAGGYTF	TGTGCCAGCAGGGGACAGGGGGCTGGTGGCTACACCTTC
.	TRBV6-6	TRBJ1-3	.	CASSRTVTSSGNTIYF	TGTGCCAGCAGTCGAACAGTGACGAGCTCTGGAAACACCATATATTTT
.	TRBV11-2	TRBJ2-4	.	CASSPRGVIAKNIQYF	TGTGCCAGCAGCCCCCGGGGTGTTATAGCCAAAAACATTCAGTACTTC
few	TRBV28	TRBJ1-5	.	CASSRPGEVGQPQHF	TGTGCCAGCAGCCGTCCCGGAGAAGTCGGTCAGCCCCAGCATTTT
once	TRBV11-3	TRBJ2-5	TRBD2	CASSLGTSGSGETQYF	TGTGCCAGCAGCTTAGGGACTAGCGGGAGCGGAGAGACCCAGTACTTC
.	TRBV6-2/TRBV6-3	TRBJ1-2	.	CASSSQGSIGYTF	TGTGCCAGCAGTTCCCAGGGTTCCATTGGCTACACCTTC
.	TRBV6-5	TRBJ2-2	TRBD2	CSSSRTSGGTGELFF	TGTTCCAGCAGTAGGACTAGCGGGGGCACCGGGGAGCTGTTTTTT
.	TRBV9	TRBJ1-3	.	CASSVDGRGNTIYF	TGTGCCAGCAGCGTAGACGGCAGGGGAAACACCATATATTTT
.	TRBV5-6	TRBJ1-1	.	CASSAGLTEAFF	TGTGCCAGCAGCGCCGGACTCACTGAAGCTTTCTTT
.	TRBV2	TRBJ1-6	TRBD1	CASSGDRGKNSPLHF	TGTGCCAGCAGCGGTGACAGGGGGAAGAATTCACCCCTCCACTTT